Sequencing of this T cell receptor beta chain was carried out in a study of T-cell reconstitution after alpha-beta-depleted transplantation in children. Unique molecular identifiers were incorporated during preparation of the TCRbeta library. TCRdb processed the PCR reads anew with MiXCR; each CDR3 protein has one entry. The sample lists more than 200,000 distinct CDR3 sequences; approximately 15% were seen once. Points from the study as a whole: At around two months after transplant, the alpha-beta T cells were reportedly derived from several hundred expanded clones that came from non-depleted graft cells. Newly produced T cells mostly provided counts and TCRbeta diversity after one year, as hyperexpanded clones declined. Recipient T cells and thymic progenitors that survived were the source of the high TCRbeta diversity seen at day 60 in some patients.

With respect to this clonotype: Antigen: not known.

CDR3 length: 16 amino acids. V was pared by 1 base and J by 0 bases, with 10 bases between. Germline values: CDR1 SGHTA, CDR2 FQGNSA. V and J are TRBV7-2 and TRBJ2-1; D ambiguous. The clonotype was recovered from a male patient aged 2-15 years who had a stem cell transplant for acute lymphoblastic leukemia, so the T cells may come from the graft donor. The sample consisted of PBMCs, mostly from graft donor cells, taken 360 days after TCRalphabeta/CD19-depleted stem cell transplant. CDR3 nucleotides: TGTGCCAGCAGCTTAGTAGGCAGGAGCTCCTACAATGAGCAGTTCTTC. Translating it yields CASSLVGRSSYNEQFF.